Below are 3 T cell receptor beta chains sequenced from a single sample in a study of T-cell memory formation after mild COVID-19. TCRdb processed the 5' RACE reads anew with MiXCR; each CDR3 protein has one entry. The table includes roughly 190,000 distinct CDR3 sequences, roughly 27% detected once. The sequenced material came from PBMCs or a T cell subset sorted from them (not recorded which). These receptors all come from an adult woman who had mild COVID-19 (a few samples of this study predate the infection). Cell type and time point are not known.

The V call is TRBV11-2, the J call TRBJ1-4, with no clear D. V was shortened by 1 base and J by 4 bases, with 4 bases between the two germline ends. Germline V gene data show CDR1 as SGHAT and CDR2 as FQNNGV. The CDR3 covers 13 residues. As DNA, the CDR3 is TGTGCCAGCAGCTTAGGCAGTAATGAAAAACTGTTTTTT. Amino acids: CASSLGSNEKLFF.

This clonotype appeared a few times. V is TRBV10-3 and J is TRBJ2-3; D gene ambiguous. Trimming took 3 bases from V and 7 from J, leaving 5 bases between them. Germline V CDR1 and CDR2: ENHRY, SYGVKD. This CDR3 is 11 amino acids long. The CDR3 region is CAISDGYTQYF. Here the CDR3 DNA reads TGTGCCATCAGTGACGGGTATACGCAGTATTTT.

The genes are TRBV5-1 and TRBJ2-7; 10 bases map to TRBD1. The CDR3 extends over 17 amino acids. Germline-derived CDR1 and CDR2 are SGHRS and YFSETQ. The trim removed 4 bases at V and 2 bases at J, leaving 12 bases unmatched. CDR3 sequence reads: CASSHIPGTGVTYEQYF. The DNA of the CDR3 is TGCGCCAGCAGCCATATACCCGGGACAGGGGTTACCTACGAGCAGTACTTC.